These 25 T cell receptor beta chains originate from one sample sequenced in a study of T cells in Graves' hyperthyroidism and ophthalmopathy. It was RNA transcripts that yielded the amplified TCR beta CDR3 regions. With the HTBI primer set, the TCR CDR3 went through a first round of RT-PCR. One entry per CDR3 protein results from TCRdb running MiXCR on the multiplex PCR reads. This table holds roughly 420,000 distinct CDR3 sequences, roughly 15% found once. Input material: blood. These TCRs come from a woman between 18 and 30 years old with Graves' hyperthyroidism.

The chain joins TRBV27 to TRBJ1-2; D is perhaps TRBD1 (6 bases). CDR3 length: 17 residues. From germline, CDR1 is MNHEY and CDR2 SMNVEV (reference sequence). Trimming removed 0 bases at V and 4 bases at J, with 18 bases between. CDR3 protein: CASSLSSPGATLYGYTF. In DNA form, the CDR3 reads TGTGCCAGCAGTTTATCGAGCCCGGGGGCGACGCTCTATGGCTACACCTTC.

This clonotype has ten or more counts. The rearrangement uses TRBV2 and TRBJ2-1; 9 bases are a match to TRBD1. The CDR3 spans 12 residues. The trim removed 7 bases at V and 9 bases at J, leaving 4 bases unmatched. The germline CDR1 and CDR2 sequences are SNHLY and FYNNEI. The CDR3 DNA sequence: TGTGCCAGCAAGCCGGGACAGGGTGAGCAGTTCTTC. Encoded protein: CASKPGQGEQFF.

This clonotype was detected a few times. The chain uses TRBV10-1 and TRBJ2-7, with 11 bases identical to TRBD2. The CDR3 sequence is 14 residues long. V shed 6 bases and J 0 bases; nucleotides not matched to a gene: 1. The germline V gene encodes CDR1 WNHNN and CDR2 SYGVQD (reference sequence). The DNA of the CDR3 is TGCGCCAGCAGCACTAGCGGGAGCTCCTACGAGCAGTACTTC. Amino acid sequence: CASSTSGSSYEQYF.

This clonotype occurred many times. V gene TRBV5-4 combines with J gene TRBJ1-2, with TRBD1 matching over 7 bases. CDR1 is SGHNT, CDR2 YYREEE, per germline (reference sequence). The CDR3 contains 12 residues. With 3 bases clipped from V and 5 bases from J, the junction kept 1 base outside the gene matches. This CDR3 is CASSSTGYGYTF. CDR3 nucleotides: TGTGCCAGCAGCTCGACAGGGTATGGCTACACCTTC.

This clonotype was seen only a few times. This chain joins TRBV9 and TRBJ1-2; D remains ambiguous. This CDR3 comprises 18 residues. V was pared by 1 base and J by 3 bases, with 22 bases between. Germline-derived CDR1 and CDR2 are SGDLS and YYNGEE. This CDR3 is CASSVSPDRGKYDYGYTF. The CDR3 DNA reads TGTGCCAGCAGCGTATCCCCCGATAGAGGGAAGTACGACTATGGCTACACCTTC.

This clonotype was counted between two and nine times. The chain joins TRBV19 to TRBJ2-1; a possible D gene is TRBD2 (5 bases). Germline loops: CDR1 LNHDA, CDR2 SQIVND (reference sequence). CDR3 length: 11 residues. The CDR3 coding sequence is TGTGCAGTGGCGGGCTACAATGAGCAGTTCTTC. This encodes CAVAGYNEQFF.

Only a few counts were recorded for this clonotype. The V and J genes are TRBV18 and TRBJ2-5; unclear D gene. This CDR3 is built from 12 residues. The V end lost 6 bases, the J end lost 4 bases, and 9 bases lay between the germline ends. Germline V gene sequence: CDR1 KGHSH, CDR2 LQKENI. The CDR3 DNA reads TGTGCCAGCTCCCCCTCTCCAGAGACCCAGTACTTC. It translates to CASSPSPETQYF.

This sequence joins TRBV28 and TRBJ1-2, with TRBD1 matching over 9 bases. The germline V gene encodes CDR1 MDHEN and CDR2 SYDVKM. J gave up 4 bases and V 5 bases, and 8 bases lay outside the gene matches. The CDR3 loop spans 15 amino acids. The CDR3 loop reads CASSPPRQGGYGYTF. CDR3 in DNA: TGTGCCAGCAGTCCGCCGAGACAGGGGGGCTATGGCTACACCTTC.

This clonotype has a count of ten or more. V and J are TRBV27 and TRBJ2-1, with a tentative D call TRBD2 (6 bases). Germline V gene data show CDR1 as MNHEY and CDR2 as SMNVEV (reference sequence). Trimming stripped 4 bases from V and 2 bases from J, with 9 bases between. The CDR3 covers 14 residues. The chain's CDR3 is CASSWRAAYNEQFF. The CDR3 DNA is TGTGCCAGCAGTTGGAGGGCCGCCTACAATGAGCAGTTCTTC.

This clonotype was picked up many times. The chain joins TRBV27 to TRBJ2-7; 7 bases agree with TRBD1. The CDR3 has 15 amino acids. Germline-derived CDR1 and CDR2 are MNHEY and SMNVEV (reference sequence). The V and J ends lost 2 bases and 4 bases, in that order; junction bases with no gene match: 8. CDR3 bases: TGTGCCAGCAGTTTAAGTGGAGCAGGGGGATACGAGCAGTACTTC. Translation gives CASSLSGAGGYEQYF.

This clonotype was detected many times. The chain links TRBV3-1 to TRBJ2-5; 13 bases are shared with TRBD2. CDR3 length equals 15 residues. Trimming at V came to 5 bases and at J to 5 bases, leaving 5 bases not matched to a gene. Germline loops: CDR1 LGHDT, CDR2 YNNKEL (reference sequence). In DNA, the CDR3 is TGTGCCAGCAGCATGGGACTAGCGGGACTGGAGACCCAGTACTTC. Protein product: CASSMGLAGLETQYF.

This clonotype was counted between two and nine times. The chain uses TRBV5-1 and TRBJ2-7, with 7 nucleotides matching TRBD1. V shed 3 bases and J 5 bases; nucleotides not matched to a gene: 8. Germline V gene lookup returns CDR1 SGHRS and CDR2 YFSETQ. The CDR3 length is 14 residues. CDR3: CASSWQQGPHEQYF. The DNA for the CDR3 is TGCGCCAGCAGCTGGCAACAGGGGCCCCACGAGCAGTACTTC.

To note about this clonotype: Since a much larger clone is just one base distant, this may be a read error. The V gene is TRBV2, the J gene TRBJ2-1; the D is unclear. Germline loops: CDR1 SNHLY, CDR2 FYNNEI. CDR3 length: 16 residues. The CDR3 is CASSEFAERPYSEQFF. The CDR3 bases are TGTGCCAGCAGTGAATTCGCGGAGAGACCCTACAGTGAGCAGTTCTTC.

In this sample, this clonotype turned up many times. The CDR3 loop is CASSVGGYSNQPQHF. Here the CDR3 DNA reads TGTGCCAGCAGTGTCGGGGGATATAGCAATCAGCCCCAGCATTTT. This chain uses TRBV27 with TRBJ1-5, with a possible D match to TRBD1 (5 bases). The germline V and J ends were trimmed by 5 bases and 0 bases, with 11 bases remaining between them. The germline V gene has CDR1 MNHEY and CDR2 SMNVEV (reference sequence). The CDR3 loop spans 15 amino acids.

The table lists this clonotype with many counts. CDR3 sequence reads: CASSQSASEQFF. CDR3 nucleotide sequence: TGTGCCAGCAGCCAGTCAGCAAGTGAGCAGTTCTTC. The genes are TRBV3-1 and TRBJ2-1; D not resolved. In germline, CDR1 is LGHDT, CDR2 YNNKEL (reference sequence). The CDR3 extends over 12 amino acids. Trimming took off 3 bases at V and 9 bases at J, with 9 bases between the two ends.

CDR3 loop: CASMRQGALNYGYTF. CDR3 DNA: TGTGCCAGCATGAGACAGGGGGCTCTTAACTATGGCTACACCTTC. This chain uses TRBV5-4 with TRBJ1-2; 10 bases match TRBD1. CDR3 length equals 15 residues. V was pared by 6 bases and J by 1 base, with 6 bases of the junction left unmatched. Germline-derived CDR1 and CDR2 are SGHNT and YYREEE (reference sequence).

Notes on this clonotype: It may be a read error: a sequence one base away is much more abundant. The CDR3 DNA sequence: TGTGCCAGCAGCGAAATCCCCGACACTTATCTTTCACCCCTCCACTTT. Amino acid sequence: CASSEIPDTYLSPLHF. The chain links TRBV11-2 to TRBJ1-6; D gene unclear. Germline values: CDR1 SGHAT, CDR2 FQNNGV. With 5 bases removed from V and 9 bases from J, the gap between germline ends came to 20 bases. The CDR3 length is 16 residues.

Only a few counts were recorded for this clonotype. The genes are TRBV7-3 and TRBJ2-5; D remains ambiguous. Germline CDR1 reads SGHTA; CDR2 reads FQGTGA. Between the trimmed V and J ends, which lost 0 bases and 5 bases, there was a span of 13 bases. CDR3 length: 15 amino acids. The CDR3 nucleotides are TGTGCCAGCAGCTTAACTTCGAACCGACGGGAGACCCAGTACTTC. Residues: CASSLTSNRRETQYF.

This clonotype came up many times. The chain employs TRBV10-3 and TRBJ1-1; D gene uncertain. Germline loops: CDR1 ENHRY, CDR2 SYGVKD. The CDR3 spans 12 residues. The ends were cut back, 5 bases at V and 4 bases at J, with 8 bases in the middle. The CDR3 here is CAISPGPTEAFF. The DNA for the CDR3 is TGTGCCATCAGTCCAGGTCCCACTGAAGCTTTCTTT.

This chain links TRBV3-1 with TRBJ2-7; 10 bases match TRBD2. Germline lookup yields CDR1 LGHDT and CDR2 YNNKEL (reference sequence). Germline trimming cut 0 bases from V and 2 bases from J; bases unmatched to any gene: 4. CDR3 length: 16 amino acids. Written as DNA, the CDR3 is TGTGCCAGCAGCCAAGATACCAGCGGGAGGGCCTACGAGCAGTACTTC. Translating it yields CASSQDTSGRAYEQYF.

The sample holds a few counts of this clonotype. This chain links TRBV30 with TRBJ2-3, with 10 bases that match TRBD2. The germline gives CDR1 GTSNPN, CDR2 SVGIG (reference sequence). Trimming removed 7 bases from V and 5 bases from J; junction bases left unmatched: 6. The CDR3 is 13 residues long. For the CDR3, the DNA is TGTGCCTCGACTAGCGGGCTGGGAGATACGCAGTATTTT. Protein product: CASTSGLGDTQYF.

V and J are TRBV7-2 and TRBJ2-5; D might be TRBD1 (6 bases). Germline loops: CDR1 SGHTA, CDR2 FQGNSA. V shed 5 bases and J shed 0 bases, with 13 bases lying between them. CDR3 length: 15 residues. CDR3 loop: CASSQNQGYQETQYF. The CDR3 bases are TGTGCCAGCAGCCAAAATCAGGGGTACCAAGAGACCCAGTACTTC.

This clonotype showed up many times. The genes are TRBV27 and TRBJ1-2; a possible D gene is TRBD1 (5 bases). This CDR3 has 15 amino acids. Germline V gives CDR1 MNHEY, CDR2 SMNVEV (reference sequence). V lost 4 bases and J lost 8, with 20 bases in between. The CDR3 coding sequence is TGTGCCAGCAGTTCATTTCGCAGGGCGCAGGAGGGCTACACCTTC. Translated: CASSSFRRAQEGYTF.

This clonotype was counted many times. This chain links TRBV3-1 with TRBJ2-1; 7 bases match TRBD1. Looked up from germline, CDR1 is LGHDT and CDR2 is YNNKEL (reference sequence). This CDR3 has 15 residues. The V segment lost 3 bases and the J segment 2 bases; nucleotides outside the gene matches: 4. CDR3 region: CASSHRDSPYNEQFF. Here the CDR3 DNA reads TGTGCCAGCAGCCATCGGGACAGCCCCTACAATGAGCAGTTCTTC.

This clonotype was seen ten or more times. This chain links TRBV5-8 with TRBJ1-2, with 8 bases that match TRBD1. The CDR3 has 16 amino acids. Germline lookup yields CDR1 SGHTS and CDR2 YDEGEE. V lost 2 bases, J lost 3 bases, and 9 bases stayed unmatched. The DNA for the CDR3 is TGTGCCAGCAGCTTTGATGGCAGGGGGCTTGACTATGGCTACACCTTC. It encodes CASSFDGRGLDYGYTF.